This T cell receptor (beta chain) was retrieved from a study of blood T cell repertoires in COVID-19. Sequenced by immunoSEQ multiplex PCR; TCRdb stores in-frame clones only, minus some. The sample consists of fewer than 85,000 clones, around three quarters of them appearing once. With V trimmed by 4 bases and J by 2 bases, 17 bases remained unmatched. This CDR3 has 18 residues. CDR1 SGHVS and CDR2 FNYEAQ come from the germline V gene. The V call is TRBV7-6, the J call TRBJ2-7, with 7 bases matching TRBD1. Sequencing used peripheral blood. This receptor was identified in a man aged 60-69 years with active or convalescent COVID-19. In nucleotides, the CDR3 is TGTGCCAGCAGCTCTCTCCCCCCGGGACAGACCGTCGCCTACGAGCAGTACTTC. Translation: CASSSLPPGQTVAYEQYF.